This T cell receptor (beta chain) stems from a study of blood T cell repertoires in COVID-19. Study in general: Samples taken during acute and convalescent COVID-19 were collected in the United States, Italy and Spain. The cDNA or gDNA used as material had been derived from T cells, B-cell-depleted T cells, or PBMCs.

In its sample, this clone was seen a few times. Trimming shortened V by 6 bases and J by 7 bases, and 19 bases separated the two germline ends. CDR1 ENHRY and CDR2 SYGVKD come from the germline V gene. The CDR3 runs 16 residues. The data were produced by immunoSEQ multiplex PCR, yet TCRdb's version contains in-frame clones alone and is incomplete. The sample consists of around 190,000 clones, around nine tenths of them appearing once. Material for sequencing was peripheral blood. This rearrangement joins TRBV10-3 to TRBJ1-6; no reliable D call. The receptor's source is a man younger than 45 with acute or convalescent COVID-19. The CDR3 DNA is TGTGCCATCAGCAAAACAGACGCCGCCGAGAATTCACCCCTCCACTTT. Its translation: CAISKTDAAENSPLHF.